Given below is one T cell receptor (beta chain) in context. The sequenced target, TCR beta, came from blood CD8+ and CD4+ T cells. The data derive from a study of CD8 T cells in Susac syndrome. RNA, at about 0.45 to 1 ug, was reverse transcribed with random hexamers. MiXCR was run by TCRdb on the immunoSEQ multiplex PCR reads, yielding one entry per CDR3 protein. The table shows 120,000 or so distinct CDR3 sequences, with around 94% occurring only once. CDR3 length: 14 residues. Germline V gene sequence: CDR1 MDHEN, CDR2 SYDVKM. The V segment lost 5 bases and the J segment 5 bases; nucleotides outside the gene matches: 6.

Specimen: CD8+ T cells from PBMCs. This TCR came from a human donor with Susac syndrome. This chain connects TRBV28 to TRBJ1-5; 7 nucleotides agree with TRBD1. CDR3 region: CASSPQGYDQPQHF. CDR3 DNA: TGTGCCAGCAGTCCACAGGGGTACGATCAGCCCCAGCATTTT.